Each of the 24 T cell receptor beta chains below was sequenced from the same sample in a study of T-cell reconstitution after alpha-beta-depleted transplantation in children. Unique molecular identifiers featured in how the TCRbeta library was prepared. Each CDR3 protein gets one entry after TCRdb re-called the PCR reads with MiXCR. The sample yields fewer than 700,000 distinct CDR3 sequences, more than 20% seen once. The specimen was PBMCs, mostly from graft donor cells, collected 360 days after TCRalphabeta/CD19-depleted stem cell transplant. The origin of the receptors is a boy less than two years old who had a stem cell transplant for acute myeloid leukemia, so the T cells may come from the graft donor.

J is TRBJ2-7 and V is TRBV7-8; no definite D call. V dropped 6 bases and J dropped 6 bases, with 18 bases sitting between them. Germline values: CDR1 SGHVS, CDR2 FQNEAQ. This CDR3 spans 14 amino acids. The CDR3 spells CASRPGLLGIEQYV. The CDR3 DNA reads TGTGCCAGCAGACCCGGGCTCCTTGGGATCGAGCAGTACGTC.

V is TRBV11-2 and J is TRBJ2-5; 9 bases are shared with TRBD1. The CDR3 length is 16 residues. V lost 5 bases and J lost 6; bases outside the gene matches: 13. Germline CDR1 reads SGHAT; CDR2 reads FQNNGV. CDR3 DNA sequence: TGTGCCAGCAGCGGCTCATGGACAGGGGAGGGGAAGACCCAGTACTTC. This encodes CASSGSWTGEGKTQYF.

The chain has TRBV19 and TRBJ1-5, with D perhaps matching TRBD1 (5 bases). Germline V gene sequence: CDR1 LNHDA, CDR2 SQIVND (reference sequence). Trimming removed 6 bases from V and 1 base from J, with 13 bases in between. This CDR3 spans 15 amino acids. In DNA, the CDR3 is TGTGCCAGTAGGGCCGGGACTGGAAGCAATCAGCCCCAGCATTTT. Translating gives CASRAGTGSNQPQHF.

V and J are TRBV23-1 and TRBJ2-7, with 7 bases lining up with TRBD2. TRBV23-1 is noted as an ORF with a role that remains uncertain. This CDR3 is built from 13 residues. V trimming: 5 bases; J trimming: 10 bases; junction bases outside the gene matches: 11. The CDR3 coding sequence is TGCGCCAGCAGTATAAAGTTCAGGGAGGGACAGTACGTC. Translated, it gives CASSIKFREGQYV.

This chain links TRBV12-3 or TRBV12-4 with TRBJ1-1, with 12 bases fitting TRBD1. The CDR3 is 14 amino acids. V gave up 5 bases and J gave up 7 bases; unmatched junction bases: 5. In nucleotides, the CDR3 is TGTGCCAGCAGTAGGGACAGGGGGCAGAATGAAGCTTTCTTT. As protein: CASSRDRGQNEAFF.

The chain is built from TRBV14 and TRBJ1-5; D call uncertain. The CDR3 length is 15 residues. From germline, CDR1 is SGHDN and CDR2 FVKESK. V was cut by 0 bases and J by 6 bases, with 12 bases left in between. DNA for the CDR3: TGTGCCAGCAGCCAAGAGTTAATACACGGTCAGCCCCAGCATTTT. Amino acid sequence: CASSQELIHGQPQHF.

V is TRBV6-5 and J is TRBJ2-1; D unclear. The CDR3 contains 17 residues. With 2 bases removed from V and 6 bases from J, the gap between germline ends came to 20 bases. Germline-derived CDR1 and CDR2 are MNHEY and SVGAGI. CDR3 in amino acids: CASSYPVTNPLCNEQFF. The CDR3 nucleotides read TGTGCCAGCAGTTACCCCGTGACAAATCCCCTTTGCAATGAGCAGTTCTTC.

This clonotype came up a few times. This sequence joins TRBV20-1 and TRBJ2-7; D not certain. V was pared by 0 bases and J by 3 bases, with 15 bases between. CDR1 DFQATT and CDR2 SNEGSKA come from the germline V gene (reference sequence). The CDR3 runs 15 residues. The CDR3 protein is CSARDIEAPDYEQYF. The CDR3 region has the DNA TGCAGTGCTAGAGATATCGAGGCACCCGACTACGAGCAGTACTTC.

This clonotype was recorded a few times. The CDR3 DNA follows: TGCGCCAGCAGCCAAGATAGGTTAGCGGGAGATGCAGGCGATGAGCAGTTCTTC. Protein: CASSQDRLAGDAGDEQFF. The chain recombines TRBV4-1 with TRBJ2-1; 9 bases are shared with TRBD2. Germline-derived CDR1 and CDR2 are MGHRA and YSYEKL. The CDR3 loop spans 18 amino acids. Losses at the gene ends were 0 bases for V and 8 bases for J; bases not matched to a gene: 14.

This clonotype was seen a few times. The gene calls are TRBV6-1 and TRBJ2-1; D might be TRBD2 (6 bases). The V gene lost 6 bases and the J gene lost 1 base, with 22 bases spanning the gap. The length of the CDR3 is 18 residues. Germline V lookup: CDR1 MNHNS, CDR2 SASEGT. The CDR3 DNA reads TGTGCCAGCAGAAACACCGATGGGGGGTTCGTTTCCTACAATGAGCAGTTCTTC. Translation: CASRNTDGGFVSYNEQFF.

This clonotype has a count of ten or more. This rearrangement joins TRBV18 to TRBJ2-7; 8 bases match TRBD2. Losses at the gene ends were 6 bases for V and 3 bases for J; bases not matched to a gene: 7. The CDR3 length is 14 residues. Germline loops: CDR1 KGHSH, CDR2 LQKENI. The CDR3 loop is CASSLSGAFYEQYF. In nucleotides, the CDR3 is TGTGCCAGCTCTCTTAGCGGGGCCTTCTACGAGCAGTACTTC.

The rearrangement uses TRBV2 and TRBJ2-3; 8 bases line up with TRBD1. Per germline, CDR1 SNHLY and CDR2 FYNNEI. This CDR3 spans 13 amino acids. V lost 11 bases to trimming and J lost 6 bases; unmatched junction nucleotides: 10. The CDR3 DNA reads TGTGCCGGAAGACAGGGGACATGGGATACGCAGTATTTT. It specifies CAGRQGTWDTQYF.

Only a few counts were recorded for this clonotype. This sequence joins TRBV20-1 and TRBJ2-3, with unresolved D. The V end lost 5 bases, the J end lost 1 base, and 13 bases lay between the germline ends. This CDR3 is 14 amino acids long. The germline gives CDR1 DFQATT, CDR2 SNEGSKA (reference sequence). CDR3 loop: CSAPRRAGTDTQYF. Written as DNA, the CDR3 is TGCAGTGCTCCCCGACGGGCAGGCACAGATACGCAGTATTTT.

V usage is TRBV28 and J usage is TRBJ2-1; possibly TRBD1 or TRBD2 for D (5 bases each). V was trimmed by 7 bases and J by 2 bases, leaving 12 bases between them. Per the germline V gene, CDR1 is MDHEN and CDR2 is SYDVKM. This CDR3 is built from 14 residues. CDR3: CASISGPAYNEQFF. The CDR3 nucleotides read TGTGCCAGCATCTCGGGGCCCGCCTACAATGAGCAGTTCTTC. The full variable domain, completed using reference TRBV28 and TRBJ2-1, is DVKVTQSSRYLVKRTGEKVFLECVQDMDHENMFWYRQDPGLGLRLIYFSYDVKMKEKGDIPEGYSVSREKKERFSLILESASTNQTSMYLCASISGPAYNEQFFGPGTRLTVL.

In its sample, this clonotype was seen a few times. The chain is built from TRBV13 and TRBJ2-7; 9 bases are shared with TRBD2. In germline, CDR1 is PRHDT, CDR2 FYEKMQ (reference sequence). This CDR3 comprises 15 residues. Trimming took 2 bases from V and 5 from J; bases not matched to a gene: 7. CDR3: CASSLTASGDHEQYF. CDR3 DNA sequence: TGTGCCAGCAGCTTAACGGCTAGCGGGGACCACGAGCAGTACTTC.

The chain combines TRBV3-1 with TRBJ1-2, with D uncertain. The CDR3 has 12 amino acids. The V and J ends lost 0 bases and 12 bases respectively, with 11 bases between them. In germline, CDR1 is LGHDT, CDR2 YNNKEL (reference sequence). As DNA, the CDR3 is TGTGCCAGCAGCCAAGAGGCGCGGGCCCACACCTTC. Protein: CASSQEARAHTF.

This clonotype was observed a few times. V gene TRBV18 combines with J gene TRBJ2-1; 12 positions agree with TRBD2. Per germline, CDR1 KGHSH and CDR2 LQKENI. The CDR3 covers 15 residues. The trim removed 5 bases at V and 7 bases at J, leaving 6 bases unmatched. The CDR3 DNA follows: TGTGCCAGCTCATCCCTAGCGGGGGGGAGTAATGAGCAGTTCTTC. Its protein is CASSSLAGGSNEQFF.

In this sample, this clonotype turned up many times. V and J are TRBV20-1 and TRBJ1-1; D is undetermined. The CDR3 runs 13 residues. V lost 0 bases, J lost 3 bases, and 8 bases lay in between. CDR1 DFQATT and CDR2 SNEGSKA come from the germline V gene (reference sequence). The CDR3 DNA sequence: TGCAGTGCTAGAGATCCATCGGACACTGAAGCTTTCTTT. Translating gives CSARDPSDTEAFF.

There are many counts of this clonotype. The gene calls are TRBV18 and TRBJ2-5; D is possibly TRBD1 (6 bases). Trimming shortened V by 2 bases and J by 2 bases, and 9 bases separated the two germline ends. This CDR3 region has 14 residues. The germline gives CDR1 KGHSH, CDR2 LQKENI. The CDR3 nucleotides read TGTGCCAGCTCACCAGGACAGTCTCAAGAGACCCAGTACTTC. Amino acids: CASSPGQSQETQYF.

This clonotype showed up many times. The chain recombines TRBV20-1 with TRBJ2-1, with TRBD1 matching 7 bases. This CDR3 contains 12 residues. Per germline, CDR1 DFQATT and CDR2 SNEGSKA (reference sequence). V shed 6 bases and J 4 bases; nucleotides not matched to a gene: 3. The DNA of the CDR3 is TGCAGTGCCACGACAGGGTACAATGAGCAGTTCTTC. Residues: CSATTGYNEQFF.

The J gene is TRBJ2-7, the V gene TRBV7-9; the match to TRBD1 covers 8 bases. The CDR3 is made up of 12 amino acids. Germline V gene data show CDR1 as SEHNR and CDR2 as FQNEAQ (reference sequence). V lost 2 bases, J lost 6 bases, and 0 bases stayed unmatched. CDR3: CASSLTGGEQYV. CDR3 in DNA: TGTGCCAGCAGCTTAACAGGGGGCGAGCAGTACGTC.

The genes are TRBV7-9 and TRBJ2-5, with D possibly matching TRBD2 (5 bases). V lost 6 bases to trimming and J lost 5 bases, with 16 bases between them. CDR3 size: 14 residues. Looked up from germline, CDR1 is SEHNR and CDR2 is FQNEAQ (reference sequence). This CDR3 reads CASSRSVSRETQYF. The DNA of the CDR3 is TGTGCCAGCAGTCGTAGCGTGAGTAGGGAGACCCAGTACTTC.

This clonotype showed up just a few times. V and J are TRBV6-1 and TRBJ1-2; no clear D. Germline loops: CDR1 MNHNS, CDR2 SASEGT. CDR3 length: 17 amino acids. The V end lost 2 bases, the J end lost 5 bases, and 21 bases lay between the germline ends. CDR3 bases: TGTGCCAGCAGTGAATCGCAAAGGGTGCTGTGGGAATATGGCTACACCTTC. As protein: CASSESQRVLWEYGYTF.

This clonotype was counted a few times. The chain links TRBV4-3 to TRBJ2-7; 9 bases are shared with TRBD2. This CDR3 has 17 amino acids. V was clipped by 3 bases and J by 0 bases; unmatched bases: 9. Germline V gene data show CDR1 as LGHNA and CDR2 as YSLEER. CDR3 coding DNA: TGCGCCAGCAGCCAGGAACTAGCGGGTGGCTTCTCCTACGAGCAGTACTTC. As protein: CASSQELAGGFSYEQYF.